The source of this T cell receptor beta chain is a study of regulatory T cells in long-lasting Graves disease. Indicated time point: newly diagnosed GD, antithyroid drugs for less than 3 months. The TCR library was made from RNA extracted from PBMCs. Graves' disease diagnosis used American Thyroid Association guidelines. The collection involved drawing 7.5 to 9.5 milliliters of peripheral blood into EDTA tubes. In this sample, this clonotype turned up many times. For TCR beta, libraries came from iRepertoire HTBI primers and Arm-PCR of CDR3 regions. TCRdb reanalysed the multiplex PCR reads using MiXCR and keeps one entry per CDR3 protein. The table shows 600,000 to 650,000 distinct CDR3 sequences, with around 15% occurring only once. These data also formed part of another study, on T cells in Graves' hyperthyroidism and ophthalmopathy. Per that study: Orbital computed tomography, thyroid ultrasound, serum thyroxine and TRAb, and clinical symptoms together informed the diagnoses.

The specimen was peripheral blood mononuclear cells (PBMCs), collected at new diagnosis, from a patient treated with antithyroid drugs. The source is a woman aged 25 to 45 with Graves disease.

The CDR3 DNA sequence: TGCGCCAGCAGCTTGGATCCAGCGGGGCTTCCCTACGAGCAGTACTTC. Its protein is CASSLDPAGLPYEQYF. The V and J genes are TRBV5-1 and TRBJ2-7, with 7 nucleotides matching TRBD2. This CDR3 has 16 amino acids. Per germline, CDR1 SGHRS and CDR2 YFSETQ. V lost 0 bases to trimming and J lost 2 bases; unmatched junction nucleotides: 8. Looking up the rest from reference TRBV5-1 and TRBJ2-7 gives the full variable domain: KAGVTQTPRYLIKTRGQQVTLSCSPISGHRSVSWYQQTPGQGLQFLFEYFSETQRNKGNFPGRFSGRQFSNSRSEMNVSTLELGDSALYLCASSLDPAGLPYEQYFGPGTRLTVT.